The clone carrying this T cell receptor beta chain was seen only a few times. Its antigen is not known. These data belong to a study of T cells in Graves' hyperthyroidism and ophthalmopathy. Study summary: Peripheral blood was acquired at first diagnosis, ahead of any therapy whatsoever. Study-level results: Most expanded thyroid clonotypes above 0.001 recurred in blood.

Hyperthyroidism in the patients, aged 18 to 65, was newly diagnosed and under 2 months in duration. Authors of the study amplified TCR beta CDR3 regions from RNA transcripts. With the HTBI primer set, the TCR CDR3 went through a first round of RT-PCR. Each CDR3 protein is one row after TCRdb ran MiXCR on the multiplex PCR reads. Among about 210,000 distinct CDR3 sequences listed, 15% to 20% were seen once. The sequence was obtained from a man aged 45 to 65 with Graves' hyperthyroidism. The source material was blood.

This chain's CDR3 is CASSLGTGTTYEQYF. CDR3 nucleotide sequence: TGTGCCAGCAGCTTAGGCACCGGGACAACCTACGAGCAGTACTTC. This chain links TRBV7-6 with TRBJ2-7; tentative D call: TRBD1 (6 bases). Germline CDR1 and CDR2: SGHVS and FNYEAQ. Trimming shortened V by 1 base and J by 2 bases, and 12 bases separated the two germline ends. CDR3 length: 15 amino acids.